Detailed here is one T cell receptor beta chain. No antigen is known for it. This entry is derived from a study of blood T cells in healthy people across ages. Study-level points and caveats: While age rose, TCR beta diversity per million T cells dropped in a roughly linear way.

A J-beta primer mix and a sample-barcoded 5' primer were used in a second PCR of about 7 to 12 cycles. Every cDNA molecule bore a tag from a template-switch adaptor containing 12 random nucleotides. TCRdb ran MiXCR on the 5' RACE reads and lists one entry per CDR3 protein. The sample records approximately 770,000 distinct CDR3 sequences, roughly 64% being singletons. This clonotype was sampled from a young man in good health. The sequencing input was blood.

This chain's CDR3 is CSVEALYNYGYTF. Here the CDR3 DNA reads TGCAGCGTTGAAGCCCTTTATAACTATGGCTACACCTTC. This sequence joins TRBV29-1 and TRBJ1-2; D not certain. Trimming removed 1 base at V and 1 base at J, with 7 bases between. This CDR3 has 13 residues. Germline loops: CDR1 SQVTM, CDR2 ANQGSEA.